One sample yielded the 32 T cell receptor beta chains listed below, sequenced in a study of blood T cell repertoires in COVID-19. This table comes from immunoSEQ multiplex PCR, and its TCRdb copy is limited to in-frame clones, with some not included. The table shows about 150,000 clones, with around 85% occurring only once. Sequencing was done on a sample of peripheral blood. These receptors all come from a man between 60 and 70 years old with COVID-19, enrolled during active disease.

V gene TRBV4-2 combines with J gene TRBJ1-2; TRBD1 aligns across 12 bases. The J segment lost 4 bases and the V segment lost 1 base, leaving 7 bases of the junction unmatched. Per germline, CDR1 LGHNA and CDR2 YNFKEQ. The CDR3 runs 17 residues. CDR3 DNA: TGTGCCAGCAGCCAAGCCGGGACAGGGGGCAAAATCTATGGCTACACCTTC. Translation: CASSQAGTGGKIYGYTF.

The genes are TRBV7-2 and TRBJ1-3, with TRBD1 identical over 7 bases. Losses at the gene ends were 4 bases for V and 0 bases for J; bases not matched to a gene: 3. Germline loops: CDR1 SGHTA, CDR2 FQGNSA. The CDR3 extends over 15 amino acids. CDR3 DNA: TGTGCCAGCAGCTCGACAGGGAGCTCTGGAAACACCATATATTTT. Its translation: CASSSTGSSGNTIYF.

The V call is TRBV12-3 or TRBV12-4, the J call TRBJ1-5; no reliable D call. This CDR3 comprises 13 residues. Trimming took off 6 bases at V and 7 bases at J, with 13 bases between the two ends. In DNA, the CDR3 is TGTGCCAGCAGCCCGGGAGCTGGCCAGCCCCAGCATTTT. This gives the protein CASSPGAGQPQHF.

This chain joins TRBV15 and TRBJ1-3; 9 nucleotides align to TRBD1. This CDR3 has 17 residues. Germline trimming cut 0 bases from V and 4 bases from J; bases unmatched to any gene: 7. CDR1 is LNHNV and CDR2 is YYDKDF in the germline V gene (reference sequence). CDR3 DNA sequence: TGTGCCACCAGCAGAGATGGAGGGACAGGGCCGGGAAACACCATATATTTT. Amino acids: CATSRDGGTGPGNTIYF.

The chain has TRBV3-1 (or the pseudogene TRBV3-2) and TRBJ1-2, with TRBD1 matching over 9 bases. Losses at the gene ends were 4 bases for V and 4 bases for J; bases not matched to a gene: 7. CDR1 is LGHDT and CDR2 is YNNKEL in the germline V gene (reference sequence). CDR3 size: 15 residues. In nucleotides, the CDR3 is TGTGCCAGCAGCCTCCCGGGACAGGGAGGCTATGGCTACACCTTC. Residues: CASSLPGQGGYGYTF.

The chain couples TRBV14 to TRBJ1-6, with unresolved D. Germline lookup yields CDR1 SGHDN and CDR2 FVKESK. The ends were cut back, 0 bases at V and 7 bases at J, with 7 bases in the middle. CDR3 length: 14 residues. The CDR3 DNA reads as TGTGCCAGCAGCCAAGATTACAAGAATTCACCCCTCCACTTT. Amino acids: CASSQDYKNSPLHF.

CDR3 protein: CASSSGRGTNLMNTEAFF. The CDR3 DNA reads TGCGCCAGCAGCTCGGGACGGGGGACGAACCTCATGAACACTGAAGCTTTCTTT. The chain couples TRBV5-1 to TRBJ1-1, with D possibly TRBD1 on 5 matching bases. Germline V gives CDR1 SGHRS, CDR2 YFSETQ. The length of the CDR3 is 18 residues. V was cut by 3 bases and J by 0 bases, with 21 bases left in between.

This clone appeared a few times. The CDR3 sequence: CASSEHEGPFEQYF. The CDR3 DNA sequence: TGTGCCAGCAGTGAGCATGAGGGCCCGTTCGAGCAGTACTTC. The genes are TRBV6-4 and TRBJ2-7; possible D gene TRBD2, 5 bases. Trimming removed 3 bases from V and 6 bases from J, with 15 bases in between. This CDR3 contains 14 residues. Germline-derived CDR1 and CDR2 are MRHNA and SNTAGT.

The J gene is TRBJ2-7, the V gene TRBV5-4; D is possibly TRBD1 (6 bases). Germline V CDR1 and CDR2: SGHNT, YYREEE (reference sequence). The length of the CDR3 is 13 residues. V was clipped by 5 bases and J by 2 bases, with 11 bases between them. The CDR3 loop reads CASRRQEAYEQYF. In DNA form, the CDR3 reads TGTGCCAGCAGACGACAGGAGGCCTACGAGCAGTACTTC.

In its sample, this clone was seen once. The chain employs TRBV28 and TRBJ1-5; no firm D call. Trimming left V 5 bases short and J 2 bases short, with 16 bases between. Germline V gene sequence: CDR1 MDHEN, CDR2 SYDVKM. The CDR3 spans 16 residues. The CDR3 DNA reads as TGTGCCAGCAGTGTCGGGAAGGGTCTGGGCAATCAGCCCCAGCATTTT. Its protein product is CASSVGKGLGNQPQHF.

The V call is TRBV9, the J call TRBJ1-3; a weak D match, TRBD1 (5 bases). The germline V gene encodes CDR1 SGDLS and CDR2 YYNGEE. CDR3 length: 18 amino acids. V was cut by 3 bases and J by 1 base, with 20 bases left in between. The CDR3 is CASSAPLGGTGSGNTIYF. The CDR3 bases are TGTGCCAGCAGCGCGCCCCTGGGGGGGACGGGTTCTGGAAACACCATATATTTT. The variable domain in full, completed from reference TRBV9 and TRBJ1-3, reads DSGVTQTPKHLITATGQRVTLRCSPRSGDLSVYWYQQSLDQGLQFLIQYYNGEERAKGNILERFSAQQFPDLHSELNLSSLELGDSALYFCASSAPLGGTGSGNTIYFGEGSWLTVV.

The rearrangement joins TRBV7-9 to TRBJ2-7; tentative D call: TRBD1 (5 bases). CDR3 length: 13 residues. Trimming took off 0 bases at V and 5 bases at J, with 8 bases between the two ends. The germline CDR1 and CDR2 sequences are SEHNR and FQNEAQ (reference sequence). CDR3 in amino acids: CASSLARVHEQYF. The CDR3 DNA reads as TGTGCCAGCAGCTTAGCCAGGGTCCACGAGCAGTACTTC.

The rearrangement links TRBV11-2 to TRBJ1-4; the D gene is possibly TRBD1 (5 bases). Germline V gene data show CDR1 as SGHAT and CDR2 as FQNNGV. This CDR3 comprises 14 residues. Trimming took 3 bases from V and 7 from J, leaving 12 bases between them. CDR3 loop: CASSFQGSREKLFF. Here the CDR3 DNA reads TGTGCCAGCAGCTTCCAGGGATCGCGTGAAAAACTGTTTTTT.

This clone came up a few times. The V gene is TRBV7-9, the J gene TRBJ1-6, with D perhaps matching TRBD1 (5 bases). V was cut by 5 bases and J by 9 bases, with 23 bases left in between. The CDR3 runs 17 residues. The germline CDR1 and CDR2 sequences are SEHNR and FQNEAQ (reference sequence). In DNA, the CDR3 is TGTGCCAGCAGCCAGATTGGCGGGGCAGGTTACGGTTCACCCCTCCACTTT. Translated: CASSQIGGAGYGSPLHF. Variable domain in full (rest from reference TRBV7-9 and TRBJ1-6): DTGVSQNPRHKITKRGQNVTFRCDPISEHNRLYWYRQTLGQGPEFLTYFQNEAQLEKSRLLSDRFSAERPKGSFSTLEIQRTEQGDSAMYLCASSQIGGAGYGSPLHFGNGTRLTVT.

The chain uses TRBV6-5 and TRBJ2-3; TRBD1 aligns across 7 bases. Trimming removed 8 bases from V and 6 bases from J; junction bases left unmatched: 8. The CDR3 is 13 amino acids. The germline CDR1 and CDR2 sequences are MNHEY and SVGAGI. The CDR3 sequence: CASETDRSDTQYF. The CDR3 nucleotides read TGTGCCAGCGAAACGGACAGGAGCGATACGCAGTATTTT.

The CDR3 sequence is CASSQARRQDGYTF. The CDR3 DNA sequence: TGTGCCAGCAGCCAGGCCCGCCGACAAGATGGCTACACCTTC. The chain combines TRBV3-1 (or the pseudogene TRBV3-2) with TRBJ1-2; D remains ambiguous. Germline CDR1 LGHDT, CDR2 YNNKEL (reference sequence). The V end lost 3 bases, the J end lost 6 bases, and 14 bases lay between the germline ends. The CDR3 length is 14 residues.

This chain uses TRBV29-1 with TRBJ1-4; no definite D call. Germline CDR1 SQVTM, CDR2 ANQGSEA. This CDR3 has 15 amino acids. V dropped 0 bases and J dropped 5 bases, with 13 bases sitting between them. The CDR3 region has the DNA TGCAGCGTTGAAGATCCGGGAGGAGGAAATGAAAAACTGTTTTTT. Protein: CSVEDPGGGNEKLFF.

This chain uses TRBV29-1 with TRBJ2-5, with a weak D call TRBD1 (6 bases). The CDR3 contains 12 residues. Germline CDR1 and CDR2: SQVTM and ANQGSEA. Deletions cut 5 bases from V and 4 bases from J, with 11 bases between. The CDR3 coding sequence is TGCAGCGTTAAACAGGGTTTAGAGACCCAGTACTTC. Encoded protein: CSVKQGLETQYF.

This CDR3 reads CASSFLAVQFF. CDR3 DNA: TGTGCCAGCAGCTTCCTAGCGGTGCAGTTCTTC. The V and J genes are TRBV5-6 and TRBJ2-1; 7 nucleotides agree with TRBD2. Germline loops: CDR1 SGHDT, CDR2 YYEEEE. With V trimmed by 2 bases and J by 12 bases, 2 bases remained unmatched. CDR3 length: 11 amino acids.

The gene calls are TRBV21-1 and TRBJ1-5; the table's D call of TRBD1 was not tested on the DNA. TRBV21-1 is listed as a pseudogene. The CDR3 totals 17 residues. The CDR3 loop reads CASSNTARQVPNQPQHF. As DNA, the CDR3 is TGTGCCAGCAGCAATACGGCGAGACAGGTACCTAATCAGCCCCAGCATTTT.

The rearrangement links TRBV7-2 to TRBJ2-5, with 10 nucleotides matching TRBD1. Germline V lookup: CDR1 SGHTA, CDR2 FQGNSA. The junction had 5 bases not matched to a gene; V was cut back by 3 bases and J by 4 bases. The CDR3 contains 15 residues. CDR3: CASSFRQGASETQYF. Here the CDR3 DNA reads TGTGCCAGCAGCTTCCGACAGGGGGCATCAGAGACCCAGTACTTC. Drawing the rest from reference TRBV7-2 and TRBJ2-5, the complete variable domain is GAGVSQSPSNKVTEKGKDVELRCDPISGHTALYWYRQSLGQGLEFLIYFQGNSAPDKSGLPSDRFSAERTGGSVSTLTIQRTQQEDSAVYLCASSFRQGASETQYFGPGTRLLVL.

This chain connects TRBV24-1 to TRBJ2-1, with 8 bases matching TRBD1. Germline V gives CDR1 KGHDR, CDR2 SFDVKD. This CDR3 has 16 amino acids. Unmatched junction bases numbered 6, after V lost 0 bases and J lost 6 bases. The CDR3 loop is CATSDLLGTGRNEQFF. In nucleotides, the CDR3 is TGTGCCACCAGTGATTTGCTTGGGACAGGACGCAATGAGCAGTTCTTC.

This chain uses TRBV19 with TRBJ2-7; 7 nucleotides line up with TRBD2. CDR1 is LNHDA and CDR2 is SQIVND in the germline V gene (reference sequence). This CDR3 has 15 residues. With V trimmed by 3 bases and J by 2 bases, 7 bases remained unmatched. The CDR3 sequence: CASSITAGGTYEQYF. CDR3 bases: TGTGCCAGTAGTATCACAGCCGGGGGGACCTACGAGCAGTACTTC.

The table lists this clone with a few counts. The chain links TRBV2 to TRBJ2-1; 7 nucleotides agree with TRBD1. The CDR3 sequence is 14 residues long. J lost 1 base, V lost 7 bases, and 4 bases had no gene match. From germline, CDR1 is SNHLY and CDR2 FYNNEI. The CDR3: CASIDRESYNEQFF. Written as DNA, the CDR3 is TGTGCCAGCATCGACAGGGAATCCTACAATGAGCAGTTCTTC.

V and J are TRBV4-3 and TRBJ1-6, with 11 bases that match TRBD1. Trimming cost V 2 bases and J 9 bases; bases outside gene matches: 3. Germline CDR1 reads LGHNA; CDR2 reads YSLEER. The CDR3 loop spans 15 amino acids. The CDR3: CASSQPGTGGSPLHF. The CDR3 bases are TGCGCCAGCAGCCAACCCGGGACAGGGGGTTCACCCCTCCACTTT.

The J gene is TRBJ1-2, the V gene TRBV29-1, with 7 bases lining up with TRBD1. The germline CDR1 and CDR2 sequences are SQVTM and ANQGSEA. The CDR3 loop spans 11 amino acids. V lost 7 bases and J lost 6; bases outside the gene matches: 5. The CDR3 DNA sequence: TGCAGCGCAGGAGGGGGCGATGGCTACACCTTC. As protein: CSAGGGDGYTF.

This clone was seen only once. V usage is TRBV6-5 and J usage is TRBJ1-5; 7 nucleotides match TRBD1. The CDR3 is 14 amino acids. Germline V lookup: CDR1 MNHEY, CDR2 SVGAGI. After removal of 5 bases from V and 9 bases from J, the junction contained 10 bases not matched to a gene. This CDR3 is CASSKTGTFGPQHF. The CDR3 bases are TGTGCCAGCAGTAAGACAGGGACCTTCGGGCCCCAGCATTTT.

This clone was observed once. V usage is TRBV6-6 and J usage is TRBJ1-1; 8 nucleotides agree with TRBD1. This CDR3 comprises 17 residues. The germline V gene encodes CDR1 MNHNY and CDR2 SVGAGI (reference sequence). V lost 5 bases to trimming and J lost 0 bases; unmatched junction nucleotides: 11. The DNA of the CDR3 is TGTGCCAGCAGTCATGGGACAGGCGGGAGAGTGAACACTGAAGCTTTCTTT. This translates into CASSHGTGGRVNTEAFF.

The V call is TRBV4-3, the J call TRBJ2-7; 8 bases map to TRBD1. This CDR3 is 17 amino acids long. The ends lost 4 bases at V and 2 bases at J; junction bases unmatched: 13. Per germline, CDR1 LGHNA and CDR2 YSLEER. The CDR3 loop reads CASSRNVQGATPYEQYF. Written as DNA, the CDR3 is TGCGCCAGCAGCCGAAATGTTCAGGGGGCTACCCCCTACGAGCAGTACTTC.

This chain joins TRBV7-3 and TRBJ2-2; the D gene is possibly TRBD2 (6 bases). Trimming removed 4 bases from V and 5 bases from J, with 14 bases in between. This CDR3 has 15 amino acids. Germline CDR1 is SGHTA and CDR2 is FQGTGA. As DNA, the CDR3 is TGTGCCAGCAGCTCCTGGGGGGTCCGGACCGGGGAGCTGTTTTTT. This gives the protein CASSSWGVRTGELFF.

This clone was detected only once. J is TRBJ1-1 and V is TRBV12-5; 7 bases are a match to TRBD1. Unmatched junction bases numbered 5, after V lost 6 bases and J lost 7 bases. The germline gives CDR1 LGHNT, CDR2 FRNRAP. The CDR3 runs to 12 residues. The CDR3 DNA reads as TGTGCTAGTGGGGTCGGGACAGTTGAAGCTTTCTTT. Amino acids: CASGVGTVEAFF.

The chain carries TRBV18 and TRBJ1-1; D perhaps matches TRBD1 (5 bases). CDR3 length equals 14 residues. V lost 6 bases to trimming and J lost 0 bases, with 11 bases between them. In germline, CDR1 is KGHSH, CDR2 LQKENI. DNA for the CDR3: TGTGCCAGCTCGTTAACAGGTTTGAACACTGAAGCTTTCTTT. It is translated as CASSLTGLNTEAFF.